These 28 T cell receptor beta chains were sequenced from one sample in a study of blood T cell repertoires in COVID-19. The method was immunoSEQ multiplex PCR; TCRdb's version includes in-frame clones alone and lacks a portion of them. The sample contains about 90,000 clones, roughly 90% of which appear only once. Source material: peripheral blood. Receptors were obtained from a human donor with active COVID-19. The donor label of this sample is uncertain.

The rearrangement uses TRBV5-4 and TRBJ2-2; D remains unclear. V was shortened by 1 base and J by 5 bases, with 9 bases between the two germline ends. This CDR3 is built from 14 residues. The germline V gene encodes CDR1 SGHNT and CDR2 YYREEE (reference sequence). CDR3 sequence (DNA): TGTGCCAGCAGCTTGTGGTTGGAGACCGGGGAGCTGTTTTTT. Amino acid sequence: CASSLWLETGELFF.

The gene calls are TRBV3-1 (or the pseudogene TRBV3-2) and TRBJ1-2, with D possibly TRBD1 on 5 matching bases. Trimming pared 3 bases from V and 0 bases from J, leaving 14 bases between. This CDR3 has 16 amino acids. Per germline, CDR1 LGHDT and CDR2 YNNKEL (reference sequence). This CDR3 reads CASSQGDRAANYGYTF. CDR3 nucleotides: TGTGCCAGCAGCCAGGGCGACAGAGCTGCTAACTATGGCTACACCTTC.

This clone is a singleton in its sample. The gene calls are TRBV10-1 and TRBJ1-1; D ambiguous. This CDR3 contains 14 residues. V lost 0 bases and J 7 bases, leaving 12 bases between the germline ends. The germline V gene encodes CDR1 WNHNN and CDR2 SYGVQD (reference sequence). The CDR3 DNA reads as TGCGCCAGCAGTGAGTCACCGGAGCTGAATGAAGCTTTCTTT. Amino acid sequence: CASSESPELNEAFF.

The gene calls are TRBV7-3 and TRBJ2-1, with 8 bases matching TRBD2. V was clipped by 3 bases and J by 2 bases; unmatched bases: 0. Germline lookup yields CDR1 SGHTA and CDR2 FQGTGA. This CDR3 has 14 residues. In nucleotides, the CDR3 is TGTGCCAGCAGCTTGGGACTAGCCTACAATGAGCAGTTCTTC. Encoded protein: CASSLGLAYNEQFF. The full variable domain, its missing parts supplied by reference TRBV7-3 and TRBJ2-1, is GAGVSQTPSNKVTEKGKYVELRCDPISGHTALYWYRQSLGQGPEFLIYFQGTGAADDSGLPNDRFFAVRPEGSVSTLKIQRTERGDSAVYLCASSLGLAYNEQFFGPGTRLTVL.

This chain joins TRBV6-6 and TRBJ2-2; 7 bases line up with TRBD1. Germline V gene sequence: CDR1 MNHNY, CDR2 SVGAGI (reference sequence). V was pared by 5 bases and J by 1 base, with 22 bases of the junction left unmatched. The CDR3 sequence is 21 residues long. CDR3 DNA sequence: TGTGCCAGCAGTCATCAGACAGGGCGAACCTCCCGAGACGAGAACACCGGGGAGCTGTTTTTT. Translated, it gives CASSHQTGRTSRDENTGELFF.

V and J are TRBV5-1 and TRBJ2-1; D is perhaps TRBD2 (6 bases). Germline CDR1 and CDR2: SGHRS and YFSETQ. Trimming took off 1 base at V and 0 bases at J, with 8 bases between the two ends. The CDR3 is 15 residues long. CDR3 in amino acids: CASSLMGGSYNEQFF. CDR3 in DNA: TGCGCCAGCAGCTTGATGGGGGGCTCCTACAATGAGCAGTTCTTC.

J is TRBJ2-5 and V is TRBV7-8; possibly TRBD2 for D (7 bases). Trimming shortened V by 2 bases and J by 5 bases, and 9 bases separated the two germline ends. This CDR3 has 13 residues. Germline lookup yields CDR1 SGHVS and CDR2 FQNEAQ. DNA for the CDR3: TGTGCCAGCAGCTTAACGGGGGGCGAGACCCAGTACTTC. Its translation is CASSLTGGETQYF.

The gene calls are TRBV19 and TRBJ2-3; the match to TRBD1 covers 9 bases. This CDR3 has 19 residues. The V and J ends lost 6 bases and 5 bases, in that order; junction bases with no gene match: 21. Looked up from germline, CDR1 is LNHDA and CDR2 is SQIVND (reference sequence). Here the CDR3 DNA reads TGTGCCAGTAGCCCTAGAGTCCGGGACAGGGTATTAATATTAGATACGCAGTATTTT. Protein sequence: CASSPRVRDRVLILDTQYF. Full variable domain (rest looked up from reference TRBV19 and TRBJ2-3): DGGITQSPKYLFRKEGQNVTLSCEQNLNHDAMYWYRQDPGQGLRLIYYSQIVNDFQKGDIAEGYSVSREKKESFPLTVTSAQKNPTAFYLCASSPRVRDRVLILDTQYFGPGTRLTVL.

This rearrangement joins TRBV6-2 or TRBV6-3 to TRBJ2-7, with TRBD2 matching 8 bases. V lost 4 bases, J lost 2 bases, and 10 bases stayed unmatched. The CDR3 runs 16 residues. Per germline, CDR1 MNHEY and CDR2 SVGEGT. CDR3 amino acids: CASSSQARGATYEQYF. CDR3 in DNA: TGTGCCAGCAGTTCCCAGGCGCGGGGGGCAACCTACGAGCAGTACTTC.

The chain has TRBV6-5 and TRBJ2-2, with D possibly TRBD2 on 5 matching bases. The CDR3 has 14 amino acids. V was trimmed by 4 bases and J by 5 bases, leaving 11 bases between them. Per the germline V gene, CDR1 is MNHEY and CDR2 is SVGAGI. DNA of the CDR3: TGTGCCAGCAGTTCCGGGGAAGAGACCGGGGAGCTGTTTTTT. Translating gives CASSSGEETGELFF.

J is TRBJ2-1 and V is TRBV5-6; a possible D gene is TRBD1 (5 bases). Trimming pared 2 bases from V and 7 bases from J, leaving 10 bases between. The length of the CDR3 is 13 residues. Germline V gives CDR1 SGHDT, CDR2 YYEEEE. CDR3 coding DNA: TGTGCCAGCAGCTTACAGGCCCGGAATGAGCAGTTCTTC. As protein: CASSLQARNEQFF.

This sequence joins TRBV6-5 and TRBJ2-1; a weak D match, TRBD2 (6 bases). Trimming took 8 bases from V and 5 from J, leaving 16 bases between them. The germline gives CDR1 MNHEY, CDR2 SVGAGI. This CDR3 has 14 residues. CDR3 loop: CASGRDLGDNEQFF. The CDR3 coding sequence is TGTGCCAGCGGAAGGGACTTGGGGGACAATGAGCAGTTCTTC.

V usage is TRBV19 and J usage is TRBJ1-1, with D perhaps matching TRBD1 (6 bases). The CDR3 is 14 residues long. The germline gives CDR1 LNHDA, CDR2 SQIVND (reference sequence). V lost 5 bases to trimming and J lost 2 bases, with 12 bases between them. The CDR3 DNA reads TGTGCCAGTAGTTTTAGGGGGGGTAACACTGAAGCTTTCTTT. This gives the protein CASSFRGGNTEAFF.

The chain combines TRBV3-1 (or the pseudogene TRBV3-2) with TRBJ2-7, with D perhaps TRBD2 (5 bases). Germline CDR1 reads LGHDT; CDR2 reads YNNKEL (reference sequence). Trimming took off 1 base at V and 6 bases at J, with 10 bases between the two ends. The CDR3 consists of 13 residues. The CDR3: CASSQGAGVEQYF. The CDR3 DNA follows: TGTGCCAGCAGCCAAGGAGCCGGGGTCGAGCAGTACTTC.

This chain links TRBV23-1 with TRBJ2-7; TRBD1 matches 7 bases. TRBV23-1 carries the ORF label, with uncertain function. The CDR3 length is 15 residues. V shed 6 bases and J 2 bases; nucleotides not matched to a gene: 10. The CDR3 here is CASRTGQQGAYEQYF. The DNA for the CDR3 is TGCGCCAGCAGGACAGGGCAACAGGGCGCCTACGAGCAGTACTTC.

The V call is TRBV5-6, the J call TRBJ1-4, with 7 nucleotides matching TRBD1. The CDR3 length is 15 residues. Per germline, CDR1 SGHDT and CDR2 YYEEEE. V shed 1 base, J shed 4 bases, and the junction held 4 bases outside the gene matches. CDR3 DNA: TGTGCCAGCAGCTTGTCGGGACAGAATAATGAAAAACTGTTTTTT. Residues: CASSLSGQNNEKLFF.

CDR3 loop: CASSQGTSGYEQYF. The DNA for the CDR3 is TGTGCCAGCAGCCAGGGGACTAGCGGGTACGAGCAGTACTTC. The chain is built from TRBV27 and TRBJ2-7; 12 bases fit TRBD2. CDR1 is MNHEY, CDR2 SMNVEV, per germline (reference sequence). V gave up 6 bases and J gave up 4 bases; unmatched junction bases: 4. The CDR3 totals 14 residues.

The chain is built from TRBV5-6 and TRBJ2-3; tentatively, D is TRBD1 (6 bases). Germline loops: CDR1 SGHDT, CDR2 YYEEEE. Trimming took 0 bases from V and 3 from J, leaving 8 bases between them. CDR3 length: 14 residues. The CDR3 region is CASSLDQGTDTQYF. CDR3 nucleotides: TGTGCCAGCAGCTTGGACCAGGGGACAGATACGCAGTATTTT.

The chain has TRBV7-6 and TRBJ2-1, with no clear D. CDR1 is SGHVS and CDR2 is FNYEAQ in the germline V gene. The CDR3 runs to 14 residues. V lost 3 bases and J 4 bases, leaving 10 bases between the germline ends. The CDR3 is CASSFLEQYNEQFF. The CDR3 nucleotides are TGTGCCAGCAGCTTCCTCGAACAATACAATGAGCAGTTCTTC.

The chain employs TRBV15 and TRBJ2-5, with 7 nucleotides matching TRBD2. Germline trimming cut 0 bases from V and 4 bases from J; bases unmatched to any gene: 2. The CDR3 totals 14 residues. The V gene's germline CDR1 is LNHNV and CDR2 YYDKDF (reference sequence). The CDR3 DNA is TGTGCCACCAGCAGAGACTTAGCGGGAGAGACCCAGTACTTC. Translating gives CATSRDLAGETQYF.

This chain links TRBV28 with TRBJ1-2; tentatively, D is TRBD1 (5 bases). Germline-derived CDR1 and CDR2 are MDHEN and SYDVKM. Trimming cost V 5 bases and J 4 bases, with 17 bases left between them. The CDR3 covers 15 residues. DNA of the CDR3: TGTGCCAGCAGTATCTCAGGGTCGGCCGGCTATGGCTACACCTTC. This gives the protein CASSISGSAGYGYTF.

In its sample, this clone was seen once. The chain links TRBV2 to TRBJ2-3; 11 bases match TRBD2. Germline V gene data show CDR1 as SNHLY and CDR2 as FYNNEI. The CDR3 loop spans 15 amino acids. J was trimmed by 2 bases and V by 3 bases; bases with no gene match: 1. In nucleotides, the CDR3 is TGTGCCAGCAGTGAGGGACTAGCGGCCACAGATACGCAGTATTTT. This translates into CASSEGLAATDTQYF.

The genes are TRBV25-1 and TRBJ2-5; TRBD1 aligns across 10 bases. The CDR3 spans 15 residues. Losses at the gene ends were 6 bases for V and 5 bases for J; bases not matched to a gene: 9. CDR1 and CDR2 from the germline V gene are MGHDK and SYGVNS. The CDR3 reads CASSGDRGRAETQYF. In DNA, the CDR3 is TGTGCCAGCAGCGGGGACAGGGGAAGGGCGGAGACCCAGTACTTC.

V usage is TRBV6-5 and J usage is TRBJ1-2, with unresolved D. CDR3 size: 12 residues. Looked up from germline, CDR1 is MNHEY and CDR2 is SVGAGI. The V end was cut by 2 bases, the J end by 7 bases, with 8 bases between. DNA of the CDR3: TGTGCCAGCAGTTACAGGGAGGGTGGCTACACCTTC. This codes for CASSYREGGYTF.

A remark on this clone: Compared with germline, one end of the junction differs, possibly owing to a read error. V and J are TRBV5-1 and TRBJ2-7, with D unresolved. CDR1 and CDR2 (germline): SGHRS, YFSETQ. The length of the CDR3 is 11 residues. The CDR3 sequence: CASSFSHEQYF. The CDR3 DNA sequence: TGCGCCAGCAGCTTCTCCCACGAGCAGTACTTC.

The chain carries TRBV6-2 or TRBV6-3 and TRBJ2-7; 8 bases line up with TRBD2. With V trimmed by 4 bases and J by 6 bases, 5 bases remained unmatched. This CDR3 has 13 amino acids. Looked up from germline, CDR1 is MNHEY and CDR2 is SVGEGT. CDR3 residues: CASSSGGSLEQYF. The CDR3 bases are TGTGCCAGCAGTTCGGGGGGGTCTCTCGAGCAGTACTTC.

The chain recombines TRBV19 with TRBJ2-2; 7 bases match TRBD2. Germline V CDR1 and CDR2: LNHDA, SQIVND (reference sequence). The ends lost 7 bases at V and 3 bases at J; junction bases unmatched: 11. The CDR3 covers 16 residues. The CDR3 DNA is TGTGCCAGTATTCGGGACCGGGGGAGGGACACCGGGGAGCTGTTTTTT. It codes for CASIRDRGRDTGELFF.

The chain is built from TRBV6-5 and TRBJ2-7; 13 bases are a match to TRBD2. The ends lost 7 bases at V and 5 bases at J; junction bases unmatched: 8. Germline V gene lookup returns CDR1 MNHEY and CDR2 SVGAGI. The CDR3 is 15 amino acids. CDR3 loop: CASKPSGTSGNEQYF. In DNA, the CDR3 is TGTGCCAGCAAACCGAGCGGGACTAGCGGGAACGAGCAGTACTTC.